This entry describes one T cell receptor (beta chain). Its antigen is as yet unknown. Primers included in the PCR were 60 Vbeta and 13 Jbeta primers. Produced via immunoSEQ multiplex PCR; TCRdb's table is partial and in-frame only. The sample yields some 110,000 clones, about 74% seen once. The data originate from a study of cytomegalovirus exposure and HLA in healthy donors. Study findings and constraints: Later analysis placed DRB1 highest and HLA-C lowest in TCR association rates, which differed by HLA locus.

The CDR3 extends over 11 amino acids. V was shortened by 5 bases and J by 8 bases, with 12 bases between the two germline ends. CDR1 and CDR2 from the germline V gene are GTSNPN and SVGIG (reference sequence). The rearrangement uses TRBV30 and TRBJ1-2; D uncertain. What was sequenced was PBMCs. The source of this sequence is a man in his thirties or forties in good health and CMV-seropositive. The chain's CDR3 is CAWETTGGYTF. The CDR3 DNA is TGTGCCTGGGAGACAACTGGCGGCTACACCTTC.